The 32 T cell receptor beta chains listed next were all sequenced from one sample in a study of control samples from healthy donors and cancer patients. Libraries were prepared by immunoSEQ multiplex PCR; TCRdb keeps only in-frame clonotypes and omits some of them. The sample contains 120,000 or so clones, roughly 90% of which appear only once. The sequenced material came from blood. These receptors originate from a man aged 18 to 29 in good health.

Only one count was recorded for this clone. The J gene is TRBJ1-1, the V gene TRBV5-1; D ambiguous. The CDR3 loop spans 14 amino acids. Trimming shortened V by 0 bases and J by 1 base, and 7 bases separated the two germline ends. Germline CDR1 is SGHRS and CDR2 is YFSETQ. CDR3 region: CASSLVFRNTEAFF. The CDR3 coding sequence is TGCGCCAGCAGCTTGGTATTTCGGAACACTGAAGCTTTCTTT.

The chain carries TRBV29-1 and TRBJ1-1, with D possibly matching TRBD1 (5 bases). From germline, CDR1 is SQVTM and CDR2 ANQGSEA. The CDR3 totals 13 residues. The germline V and J ends were trimmed by 5 bases and 10 bases, with 20 bases remaining between them. CDR3 bases: TGCAGCGTTAACTCCGGGACGCCGGGGTTAGCTTTCTTT. It codes for CSVNSGTPGLAFF.

The chain couples TRBV29-1 to TRBJ1-2; D call uncertain. V was trimmed by 4 bases and J by 4 bases, leaving 13 bases between them. CDR1 is SQVTM, CDR2 ANQGSEA, per germline. The CDR3 sequence is 13 residues long. CDR3 DNA: TGCAGCGTTGCACGCCCGCTTGGCTATGGCTACACCTTC. Residues: CSVARPLGYGYTF.

The gene calls are TRBV5-5 and TRBJ1-2; unclear D gene. The CDR3 has 14 residues. Trimming pared 1 base from V and 1 base from J, leaving 8 bases between. Germline CDR1 and CDR2: SGHKS and YYEKEE (reference sequence). The CDR3 reads CASSLLGDNYGYTF. The DNA for the CDR3 is TGTGCCAGCAGCTTGCTCGGGGATAACTATGGCTACACCTTC.

The table lists this clone with a few counts. The chain links TRBV27 to TRBJ1-2; possibly TRBD1 for D (5 bases). The germline V gene has CDR1 MNHEY and CDR2 SMNVEV (reference sequence). Trimming shortened V by 2 bases and J by 6 bases, and 7 bases separated the two germline ends. CDR3 size: 12 residues. Here the CDR3 DNA reads TGTGCCAGCAGTTTAAAGGGGCATGGCTACACCTTC. Translating it yields CASSLKGHGYTF.

The rearrangement links TRBV9 to TRBJ2-3, with 8 bases lining up with TRBD2. This CDR3 region has 16 residues. J lost 6 bases, V lost 0 bases, and 9 bases had no gene match. CDR1 is SGDLS, CDR2 YYNGEE, per germline. CDR3: CASSVGPGGPYDTQYF. CDR3 coding DNA: TGTGCCAGCAGCGTAGGCCCGGGGGGGCCATATGATACGCAGTATTTT.

As for this clone: Other DNA sequences of this sample code for an identical CDR3. DNA for the CDR3: TGTGCCTGGAGGGTACAGGGATCGACTAATGAAAAACTGTTTTTT. Amino acid sequence: CAWRVQGSTNEKLFF. The rearrangement links TRBV30 to TRBJ1-4; tentatively, D is TRBD1 (6 bases). Germline loops: CDR1 GTSNPN, CDR2 SVGIG (reference sequence). Between the trimmed V and J ends, which lost 3 bases and 2 bases, there was a span of 13 bases. The CDR3 is made up of 15 amino acids.

The chain is built from TRBV18 and TRBJ2-3, with D unclear. The CDR3 loop spans 14 amino acids. CDR1 and CDR2 from the germline V gene are KGHSH and LQKENI. Trimming pared 3 bases from V and 0 bases from J, leaving 7 bases between. The CDR3 bases are TGTGCCAGCTCACCGGCCACTAGCACAGATACGCAGTATTTT. Protein sequence: CASSPATSTDTQYF.

This clone appeared a single time. This chain joins TRBV7-3 and TRBJ2-2; 8 bases align to TRBD1. The CDR3 is 16 amino acids. Germline V CDR1 and CDR2: SGHTA, FQGTGA. Trimming cost V 4 bases and J 7 bases; bases outside gene matches: 11. CDR3 sequence reads: CASSYRDRRDSGELFF. CDR3 DNA: TGTGCCAGCAGCTACCGGGACAGGCGTGACAGCGGGGAGCTGTTTTTT.

This clone was recorded only once. This chain links TRBV24-1 with TRBJ2-3; TRBD2 matches at 9 bases. The CDR3 contains 18 residues. Germline CDR1 and CDR2: KGHDR and SFDVKD. CDR3 in amino acids: CADTRLAGPLAGTDTQYF. DNA of the CDR3: TGTGCGGACACGAGGCTAGCGGGGCCCTTGGCTGGCACAGATACGCAGTATTTT.

This sequence joins TRBV6-5 and TRBJ1-5, with 7 bases aligning to TRBD1. Trimming cost V 5 bases and J 6 bases; bases outside gene matches: 10. Per germline, CDR1 MNHEY and CDR2 SVGAGI. The CDR3 sequence is 15 residues long. CDR3 nucleotide sequence: TGTGCCAGCAGTACCCTCGACAGGGTGGCTCAGCCCCAGCATTTT. It specifies CASSTLDRVAQPQHF.

Written as DNA, the CDR3 is TGTGCCTGGAGGAATGGGCAGGGGGACACCGGGGAGCTGTTTTTT. Its protein product is CAWRNGQGDTGELFF. This chain joins TRBV30 and TRBJ2-2, with 7 bases identical to TRBD1. CDR1 and CDR2 (germline): GTSNPN, SVGIG (reference sequence). The CDR3 runs to 15 residues. J gave up 3 bases and V 3 bases, and 7 bases lay outside the gene matches.

In DNA form, the CDR3 reads TGCGCCAGCAGTCAATCGTTTCGCGGCGGAGACAGGGGGATTAATAGCAATCAGCCCCAGCATTTT. Encoded protein: CASSQSFRGGDRGINSNQPQHF. The V gene is TRBV23-1, the J gene TRBJ1-5; 9 nucleotides align to TRBD1. TRBV23-1 is recorded as an ORF, its role being uncertain. The ends lost 0 bases at V and 0 bases at J; junction bases unmatched: 18. CDR3 length equals 22 residues.

The gene calls are TRBV29-1 and TRBJ1-2; D is undetermined. Germline CDR1 SQVTM, CDR2 ANQGSEA. The germline V and J ends were trimmed by 5 bases and 0 bases, with 16 bases remaining between them. CDR3 length: 15 amino acids. CDR3 bases: TGCAGCGTTCCGGTTCTCGTACAAGCTAACTATGGCTACACCTTC. It codes for CSVPVLVQANYGYTF.

The chain joins TRBV6-5 to TRBJ2-7; D is unresolved. Germline V gives CDR1 MNHEY, CDR2 SVGAGI. The CDR3 extends over 13 amino acids. Trimming cost V 8 bases and J 2 bases, with 13 bases left between them. CDR3: CASGNHGAYEQYF. The CDR3 DNA is TGTGCCAGCGGAAACCATGGGGCCTACGAGCAGTACTTC.

The chain has TRBV3-1 (or the pseudogene TRBV3-2) and TRBJ2-3, with a tentative D call TRBD2 (6 bases). In germline, CDR1 is LGHDT, CDR2 YNNKEL (reference sequence). The length of the CDR3 is 14 residues. V lost 5 bases and J 1 base, leaving 10 bases between the germline ends. CDR3 DNA sequence: TGTGCCAGCAGCGGAGGGGCCCGCACAGATACGCAGTATTTT. This sequence encodes CASSGGARTDTQYF.

This clone was seen ten or more times. The J gene is TRBJ1-5, the V gene TRBV7-9, with D unclear. Germline CDR1 reads SEHNR; CDR2 reads FQNEAQ (reference sequence). The CDR3 runs to 13 residues. V was pared by 1 base and J by 5 bases, with 6 bases between. The CDR3 DNA is TGTGCCAGCAGCTTAGGGTTATATCAGCCCCAGCATTTT. Amino acid sequence: CASSLGLYQPQHF.

The V call is TRBV30, the J call TRBJ2-5; D may be TRBD2 (5 bases). The CDR3 covers 15 residues. Germline CDR1 GTSNPN, CDR2 SVGIG (reference sequence). V dropped 0 bases and J dropped 4 bases, with 15 bases sitting between them. The CDR3 DNA sequence: TGTGCCTGGAGTGTGGGGTCCGCAGGAGGAGAGACCCAGTACTTC. Protein sequence: CAWSVGSAGGETQYF.

This sequence joins TRBV10-3 and TRBJ2-2; 7 bases align to TRBD1. From germline, CDR1 is ENHRY and CDR2 SYGVKD. The CDR3 is 16 amino acids. With V trimmed by 6 bases and J by 5 bases, 12 bases remained unmatched. CDR3 DNA sequence: TGTGCCATCAGCGACCCGACAGGGACGGGAACCGGGGAGCTGTTTTTT. Translation gives CAISDPTGTGTGELFF.

This chain joins TRBV11-2 and TRBJ2-1; D is possibly TRBD1 (5 bases). Trimming pared 5 bases from V and 4 bases from J, leaving 15 bases between. This CDR3 has 15 residues. Germline V gene lookup returns CDR1 SGHAT and CDR2 FQNNGV. DNA of the CDR3: TGTGCCAGCAGCACCGCCTGGGGCCCTTACAATGAGCAGTTCTTC. Encoded protein: CASSTAWGPYNEQFF. The full variable domain, in which reference TRBV11-2 and TRBJ2-1 provide the parts outside the CDR3, is EAGVAQSPRYKIIEKRQSVAFWCNPISGHATLYWYQQILGQGPKLLIQFQNNGVVDDSQLPKDRFSAERLKGVDSTLKIQPAKLEDSAVYLCASSTAWGPYNEQFFGPGTRLTVL.

This clone occurred once. The V gene is TRBV6-5, the J gene TRBJ1-1; no definite D call. Trimming removed 4 bases at V and 1 base at J, with 10 bases between. The CDR3 totals 14 residues. The germline V gene has CDR1 MNHEY and CDR2 SVGAGI. The CDR3 nucleotides are TGTGCCAGCAGTTCTCCACACGGGAACACTGAAGCTTTCTTT. Protein sequence: CASSSPHGNTEAFF.

The chain is built from TRBV11-2 and TRBJ2-5, with TRBD2 matching 8 bases. J lost 7 bases, V lost 5 bases, and 12 bases had no gene match. CDR1 is SGHAT and CDR2 is FQNNGV in the germline V gene. CDR3 length equals 15 residues. Written as DNA, the CDR3 is TGTGCCAGCAGCCCCGGGACTAGTTGGGGAGGGACCCAGTACTTC. Translation gives CASSPGTSWGGTQYF.

J is TRBJ1-1 and V is TRBV12-5; TRBD1 matches 7 bases. The CDR3 is 16 amino acids. Germline CDR1 LGHNT, CDR2 FRNRAP. Trimming removed 2 bases from V and 7 bases from J; junction bases left unmatched: 13. The CDR3 loop reads CASGLIIRQGVSEAFF. The CDR3 bases are TGTGCTAGTGGTTTGATTATCAGGCAGGGGGTAAGTGAAGCTTTCTTT.

The rearrangement joins TRBV6-2 or TRBV6-3 to TRBJ1-5; possibly TRBD1 for D (5 bases). The CDR3 has 14 amino acids. V lost 6 bases and J 0 bases, leaving 9 bases between the germline ends. Germline loops: CDR1 MNHEY, CDR2 SVGEGT. CDR3 region: CASSQDSSNQPQHF. The CDR3 DNA sequence: TGTGCCAGCAGCCAAGACAGTAGCAATCAGCCCCAGCATTTT.

The chain has TRBV6-2 or TRBV6-3 and TRBJ1-1; D gene uncertain. The germline V gene encodes CDR1 MNHEY and CDR2 SVGEGT. Trimming took 1 base from V and 10 from J, leaving 10 bases between them. The CDR3 has 12 residues. CDR3 amino acids: CASSYYPIPAFF. CDR3 sequence (DNA): TGTGCCAGCAGTTACTACCCTATCCCAGCTTTCTTT.

The chain couples TRBV15 to TRBJ1-1, with 10 bases matching TRBD1. CDR1 is LNHNV, CDR2 YYDKDF, per germline (reference sequence). The CDR3 extends over 16 amino acids. V shed 1 base, J shed 6 bases, and the junction held 8 bases outside the gene matches. This CDR3 reads CATSRARTGGSPEAFF. The CDR3 region has the DNA TGTGCCACCAGCAGAGCTCGGACAGGGGGGAGCCCTGAAGCTTTCTTT. Complete variable domain (other parts from reference TRBV15 and TRBJ1-1): DAMVIQNPRYQVTQFGKPVTLSCSQTLNHNVMYWYQQKSSQAPKLLFHYYDKDFNNEADTPDNFQSRRPNTSFCFLDIRSPGLGDTAMYLCATSRARTGGSPEAFFGQGTRLTVV.

V usage is TRBV6-4 and J usage is TRBJ2-3, with D uncertain. Germline V lookup: CDR1 MRHNA, CDR2 SNTAGT. The V end lost 4 bases, the J end lost 2 bases, and 7 bases lay between the germline ends. The CDR3 is 13 residues long. CDR3 sequence reads: CASSVAVTDTQYF. The DNA for the CDR3 is TGTGCCAGCAGTGTAGCAGTCACAGATACGCAGTATTTT.

V gene TRBV5-1 combines with J gene TRBJ1-2; D is uncertain. The V gene's germline CDR1 is SGHRS and CDR2 YFSETQ. This CDR3 comprises 16 residues. V was shortened by 0 bases and J by 4 bases, with 16 bases between the two germline ends. CDR3 bases: TGCGCCAGCAGCTTGGCTCTGCGGTTGGGTATCTATGGCTACACCTTC. Encoded protein: CASSLALRLGIYGYTF. The entire variable domain, with the rest obtained from reference TRBV5-1 and TRBJ1-2, is as follows: KAGVTQTPRYLIKTRGQQVTLSCSPISGHRSVSWYQQTPGQGLQFLFEYFSETQRNKGNFPGRFSGRQFSNSRSEMNVSTLELGDSALYLCASSLALRLGIYGYTFGSGTRLTVV.

The chain couples TRBV29-1 to TRBJ2-1, with no clear D. The CDR3 runs to 15 residues. V lost 7 bases and J lost 0, with 16 bases in between. Germline V CDR1 and CDR2: SQVTM, ANQGSEA. The CDR3 DNA is TGCAGCGCCGGGTCGGGCGGTGGCTCCTACAATGAGCAGTTCTTC. Its protein is CSAGSGGGSYNEQFF.

The chain has TRBV19 and TRBJ1-1; a weak D match, TRBD1 (5 bases). The V and J ends lost 7 bases and 0 bases respectively, with 15 bases between them. The germline gives CDR1 LNHDA, CDR2 SQIVND (reference sequence). This CDR3 has 15 residues. CDR3 in DNA: TGTGCCAGTAACCACGCGGGACGGTTGAACACTGAAGCTTTCTTT. Its translation is CASNHAGRLNTEAFF.

On this clone: A read error may produce the germline difference seen at one junction end. The rearrangement links TRBV6-1 to TRBJ1-2; perhaps TRBD1 as D (6 bases). Germline lookup yields CDR1 MNHNS and CDR2 SASEGT. CDR3 length equals 14 residues. Here the CDR3 DNA reads TGTGCCAGCAGTGACAGGGGCCCCCCCTATAGCTACACCTTC. It translates to CASSDRGPPYSYTF.

V and J are TRBV5-1 and TRBJ1-1; D is undetermined. The CDR3 is made up of 16 amino acids. Trimming stripped 1 base from V and 0 bases from J, with 13 bases between. Germline V gene data show CDR1 as SGHRS and CDR2 as YFSETQ. The CDR3 here is CASSLFSLTMNTEAFF. CDR3 nucleotide sequence: TGCGCCAGCAGCTTGTTCTCATTAACCATGAACACTGAAGCTTTCTTT.